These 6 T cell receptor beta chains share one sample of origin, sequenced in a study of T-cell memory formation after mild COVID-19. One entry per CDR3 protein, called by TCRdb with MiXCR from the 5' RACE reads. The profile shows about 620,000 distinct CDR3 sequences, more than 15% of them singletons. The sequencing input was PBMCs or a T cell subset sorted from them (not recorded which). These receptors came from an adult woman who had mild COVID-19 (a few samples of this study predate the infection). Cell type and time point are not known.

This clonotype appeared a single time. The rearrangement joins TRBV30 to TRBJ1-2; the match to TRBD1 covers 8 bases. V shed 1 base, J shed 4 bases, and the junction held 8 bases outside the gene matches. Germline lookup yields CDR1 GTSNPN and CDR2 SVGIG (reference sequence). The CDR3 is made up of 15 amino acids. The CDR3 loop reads CAWSAHGQGPYGYTF. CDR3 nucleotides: TGTGCCTGGAGTGCTCATGGACAGGGCCCCTATGGCTACACCTTC. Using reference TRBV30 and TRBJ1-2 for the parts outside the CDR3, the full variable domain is SQTIHQWPATLVQPVGSPLSLECTVEGTSNPNLYWYRQAAGRGLQLLFYSVGIGQISSEVPQNLSASRPQDRQFILSSKKLLLSDSGFYLCAWSAHGQGPYGYTFGSGTRLTVV.

DNA for the CDR3: TGTGCCAGCAGCCGTCTAGGACAGGGTCCGAACACTGAAGCTTTCTTT. It specifies CASSRLGQGPNTEAFF. V gene TRBV6-5 combines with J gene TRBJ1-1; the match to TRBD1 covers 8 bases. The CDR3 has 16 amino acids. The J segment lost 1 base and the V segment lost 6 bases, leaving 10 bases of the junction unmatched. Germline loops: CDR1 MNHEY, CDR2 SVGAGI.

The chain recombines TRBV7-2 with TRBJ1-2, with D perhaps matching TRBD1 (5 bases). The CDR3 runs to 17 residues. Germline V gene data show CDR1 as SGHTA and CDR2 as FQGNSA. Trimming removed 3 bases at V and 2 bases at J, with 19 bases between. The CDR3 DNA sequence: TGTGCCAGCAGCTTCATCCCTCACATACGGGGGAACTATGGCTACACCTTC. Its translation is CASSFIPHIRGNYGYTF.

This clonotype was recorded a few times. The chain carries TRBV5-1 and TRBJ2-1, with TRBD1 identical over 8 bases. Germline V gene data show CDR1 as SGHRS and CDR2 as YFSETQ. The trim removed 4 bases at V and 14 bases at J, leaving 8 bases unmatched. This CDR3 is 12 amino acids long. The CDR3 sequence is CASSEIGQGEFF. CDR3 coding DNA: TGCGCCAGCAGCGAAATCGGACAGGGAGAGTTCTTC.

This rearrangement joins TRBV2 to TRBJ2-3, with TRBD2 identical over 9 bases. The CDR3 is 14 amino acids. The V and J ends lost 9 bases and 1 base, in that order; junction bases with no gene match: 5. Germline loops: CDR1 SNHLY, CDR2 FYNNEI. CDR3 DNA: TGTGCCAGGTCTTCTAGCGGGGGCACAGATACGCAGTATTTT. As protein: CARSSSGGTDTQYF.

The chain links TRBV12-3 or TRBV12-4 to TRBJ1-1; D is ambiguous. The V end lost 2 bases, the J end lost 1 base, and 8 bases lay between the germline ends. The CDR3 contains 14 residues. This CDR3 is CASSLIGSNTEAFF. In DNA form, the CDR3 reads TGTGCCAGCAGTTTAATTGGGTCGAACACTGAAGCTTTCTTT.